The following is a TCR beta chain sequence with its context. Participants' own reports of clinical history determined their cohort assignment. This sample is drawn from a study of blood T cell repertoires in COVID-19. Turning to the study itself: Specimens from acute and convalescent COVID-19 originated in the United States, Italy and Spain.

Assay: immunoSEQ multiplex PCR; the TCRdb copy retains only in-frame clones and omits some. The sample yields fewer than 200,000 clones, roughly 85% seen once. Sequences were obtained from PBMCs or T cells enriched from blood (not recorded which). This TCR came from a woman aged 18-29 years who had recovered from COVID-19.

The CDR3 reads CASSPEVRLAGPYEQYF. DNA for the CDR3: TGTGCCAGCAGTCCCGAAGTTCGACTAGCGGGGCCTTACGAGCAGTACTTC. The chain combines TRBV28 with TRBJ2-7; 11 nucleotides line up with TRBD2. V was clipped by 5 bases and J by 4 bases; unmatched bases: 13. The CDR3 totals 17 residues. The germline CDR1 and CDR2 sequences are MDHEN and SYDVKM.